This T cell receptor beta chain appears in the sequencing data of a study of T cell responses to AZD1222 COVID-19 vaccine. Here immunoSEQ multiplex PCR was the method, and the copy in TCRdb shows in-frame clones only, minus some. The data contain about 100,000 clones, roughly 80% of them seen just once; the ten biggest clones take up over 15%. The source material was peripheral blood, sampled on day 0 of AZD1222 vaccination. This TCR derives from an adult in good health.

Here the CDR3 DNA reads TGTGCCAGCAGTTTAAAAGGGCGTAATGAAAAACTGTTTTTT. Protein sequence: CASSLKGRNEKLFF. V gene TRBV28 combines with J gene TRBJ1-4; D uncertain. The CDR3 runs 14 residues. The germline CDR1 and CDR2 sequences are MDHEN and SYDVKM. With 2 bases removed from V and 4 bases from J, the gap between germline ends came to 8 bases.